Following are 25 T cell receptor beta chains from one sample sequenced in a study of blood T cell repertoires in COVID-19. Clones were sequenced by immunoSEQ multiplex PCR, and TCRdb holds only the in-frame ones, with some missing. The sample shows 150,000 or so clones, 81% of them seen only once. The sample consisted of peripheral blood. The receptor set was obtained from a human donor with acute or convalescent COVID-19. The donor label of this sample is uncertain.

V gene TRBV12-3 or TRBV12-4 combines with J gene TRBJ1-5; D is unclear. The V gene lost 6 bases and the J gene lost 2 bases, with 8 bases spanning the gap. CDR3 length equals 13 residues. The CDR3 DNA sequence: TGTGCCAGCAGAGAGGAGGGCAATCAGCCCCAGCATTTT. It is translated as CASREEGNQPQHF.

V gene TRBV6-6 combines with J gene TRBJ2-1, with no clear D. Per the germline V gene, CDR1 is MNHNY and CDR2 is SVGAGI (reference sequence). V was clipped by 7 bases and J by 3 bases, with 19 bases between them. CDR3 length: 16 amino acids. The CDR3 region has the DNA TGTGCCAGCACCCCAGGAACCACGACCCTCTACAATGAGCAGTTCTTC. Amino acids: CASTPGTTTLYNEQFF.

J is TRBJ1-5 and V is TRBV10-3; the match to TRBD1 covers 9 bases. CDR1 is ENHRY, CDR2 SYGVKD, per germline. The CDR3 covers 14 residues. Losses at the gene ends were 10 bases for V and 5 bases for J; bases not matched to a gene: 9. The CDR3 spells CASGQGPRDQPQHF. CDR3 in DNA: TGTGCCAGCGGACAGGGGCCGAGGGATCAGCCCCAGCATTTT.

The CDR3 sequence is CASSLEGLGAEAFF. DNA for the CDR3: TGCGCCAGCAGCTTGGAAGGCCTAGGGGCTGAAGCTTTCTTT. The V call is TRBV5-1, the J call TRBJ1-1, with a tentative D call TRBD1 (5 bases). V was trimmed by 0 bases and J by 6 bases, leaving 12 bases between them. This CDR3 is 14 amino acids long. Germline CDR1 is SGHRS and CDR2 is YFSETQ.

The chain couples TRBV6-4 to TRBJ2-1; 8 bases map to TRBD1. The CDR3 has 15 amino acids. V trimming: 2 bases; J trimming: 8 bases; junction bases outside the gene matches: 8. CDR1 and CDR2 from the germline V gene are MRHNA and SNTAGT. The CDR3 DNA sequence: TGTGCCAGCAGTGACGAGGGACAGGCGCCCGATGAGCAGTTCTTC. Protein sequence: CASSDEGQAPDEQFF.

The rearrangement links TRBV24-1 to TRBJ2-2, with 7 nucleotides matching TRBD1. Germline assignment: CDR1 KGHDR and CDR2 SFDVKD. Germline trimming cut 0 bases from V and 6 bases from J; bases unmatched to any gene: 3. The CDR3 totals 15 residues. CDR3 DNA: TGTGCCACCAGTGATTTGCACAGGGGTTCCGGGGAGCTGTTTTTT. It translates to CATSDLHRGSGELFF.

This clone was seen once. The rearrangement links TRBV28 to TRBJ1-2; D not resolved. The CDR3 is 13 amino acids. Germline CDR1 is MDHEN and CDR2 is SYDVKM. Deletions cut 1 base from V and 5 bases from J, with 8 bases between. The CDR3 DNA reads TGTGCCAGCAGTTTATTCAGGCCATATGGCTACACCTTC. Translated, it gives CASSLFRPYGYTF.

As for this clone: Distinct nucleotide sequences in the sample also encode this CDR3. This rearrangement joins TRBV9 to TRBJ1-3; 11 positions agree with TRBD1. The CDR3 has 17 amino acids. After removal of 0 bases from V and 2 bases from J, the junction contained 4 bases not matched to a gene. Per germline, CDR1 SGDLS and CDR2 YYNGEE. The CDR3 sequence is CASSVGGTGGTGNTIYF. The CDR3 DNA follows: TGTGCCAGCAGCGTAGGAGGGACAGGGGGAACTGGAAACACCATATATTTT.

This clone occurred many times. The chain links TRBV27 to TRBJ2-7; no clear D gene. CDR3 length: 16 amino acids. V was cut by 4 bases and J by 2 bases, with 18 bases left in between. The germline gives CDR1 MNHEY, CDR2 SMNVEV (reference sequence). CDR3 loop: CASSSHSWSVPYEQYF. CDR3 coding DNA: TGTGCCAGCAGTTCCCACTCCTGGTCGGTTCCCTACGAGCAGTACTTC.

The CDR3 sequence is CASSLSPGQGKGYTF. The CDR3 nucleotides are TGTGCCAGCAGTTTATCGCCCGGACAGGGTAAAGGCTACACCTTC. The chain has TRBV27 and TRBJ1-2; 8 bases map to TRBD1. CDR1 and CDR2 from the germline V gene are MNHEY and SMNVEV (reference sequence). V shed 0 bases and J 8 bases; nucleotides not matched to a gene: 8. The CDR3 has 15 residues.

The V call is TRBV18, the J call TRBJ2-7; possibly TRBD1 for D (5 bases). V was pared by 3 bases and J by 4 bases, with 7 bases between. CDR3 length: 12 residues. Germline V CDR1 and CDR2: KGHSH, LQKENI. CDR3 loop: CASSPTVYEQYF. In nucleotides, the CDR3 is TGTGCCAGCTCACCGACAGTTTACGAGCAGTACTTC.

The rearrangement uses TRBV16 and TRBJ1-4, with 9 bases fitting TRBD1. The CDR3 contains 14 residues. Germline loops: CDR1 KGHSY, CDR2 FQNENV. With V trimmed by 4 bases and J by 8 bases, 5 bases remained unmatched. CDR3 in amino acids: CASSLGQGQEKLFF. In nucleotides, the CDR3 is TGTGCCAGCAGCCTGGGACAGGGACAAGAAAAACTGTTTTTT.

The J gene is TRBJ1-2, the V gene TRBV30; D is possibly TRBD1 (5 bases). Trimming pared 0 bases from V and 2 bases from J, leaving 7 bases between. Germline assignment: CDR1 GTSNPN and CDR2 SVGIG (reference sequence). The CDR3 totals 13 residues. The CDR3 loop reads CAWSVQENYGYTF. CDR3 sequence (DNA): TGTGCCTGGAGTGTACAGGAGAACTATGGCTACACCTTC.

CDR3 in DNA: TGTGCCAGCAGCCCGGGACAACTGAATCAGCCCCAGCATTTT. It is translated as CASSPGQLNQPQHF. The chain employs TRBV7-2 and TRBJ1-5; perhaps TRBD1 as D (6 bases). Looked up from germline, CDR1 is SGHTA and CDR2 is FQGNSA. The CDR3 contains 14 residues. Trimming left V 5 bases short and J 4 bases short, with 12 bases between.

The CDR3 sequence is CASSILRGPGELFF. The DNA of the CDR3 is TGTGCCAGTAGTATTCTCAGGGGCCCCGGGGAGCTGTTTTTT. This chain joins TRBV19 and TRBJ2-2; tentative D call: TRBD1 (6 bases). Trimming pared 3 bases from V and 6 bases from J, leaving 11 bases between. The CDR3 length is 14 residues. The germline V gene has CDR1 LNHDA and CDR2 SQIVND (reference sequence).

Only one count was recorded for this clone. J is TRBJ1-2 and V is TRBV4-2; the D is unclear. Trimming pared 0 bases from V and 3 bases from J, leaving 8 bases between. Germline assignment: CDR1 LGHNA and CDR2 YNFKEQ. The CDR3 has 14 residues. This CDR3 is CASSQEWRDYGYTF. As DNA, the CDR3 is TGTGCCAGCAGCCAAGAATGGAGAGACTATGGCTACACCTTC.

The chain links TRBV5-6 to TRBJ2-2; D not resolved. Germline assignment: CDR1 SGHDT and CDR2 YYEEEE. This CDR3 is 15 amino acids long. V shed 0 bases and J shed 5 bases, with 11 bases lying between them. The CDR3 spells CASSLGGSLTGELFF. For the CDR3, the DNA is TGTGCCAGCAGCTTGGGCGGCTCTTTAACCGGGGAGCTGTTTTTT.

This chain uses TRBV4-1 with TRBJ2-5; 10 nucleotides align to TRBD2. With 4 bases clipped from V and 5 bases from J, the junction kept 7 bases outside the gene matches. The CDR3 is made up of 15 amino acids. Germline loops: CDR1 MGHRA, CDR2 YSYEKL. CDR3 sequence: CASSLRPTSGETQYF. DNA for the CDR3: TGCGCCAGCAGCCTCCGACCGACTAGCGGGGAGACCCAGTACTTC.

The chain employs TRBV2 and TRBJ2-7; D gene unclear. The CDR3 is 13 amino acids. The V and J ends lost 4 bases and 0 bases respectively, with 7 bases between them. Germline values: CDR1 SNHLY, CDR2 FYNNEI. CDR3 amino acids: CASSVLSSYEQYV. As DNA, the CDR3 is TGTGCCAGCAGTGTTCTCAGCTCCTACGAGCAGTACGTC.

This clone was detected only once. The chain links TRBV10-3 to TRBJ1-4; D is unresolved. This CDR3 is 12 amino acids long. V was clipped by 9 bases and J by 7 bases, with 12 bases between them. Per the germline V gene, CDR1 is ENHRY and CDR2 is SYGVKD. The DNA for the CDR3 is TGTGCCATATCAGAAACGGGTGAAAAACTGTTTTTT. Protein sequence: CAISETGEKLFF.

The chain has TRBV15 and TRBJ1-5; D unclear. V was shortened by 1 base and J by 4 bases, with 11 bases between the two germline ends. Germline V gene sequence: CDR1 LNHNV, CDR2 YYDKDF (reference sequence). The CDR3 spans 15 residues. The CDR3 sequence: CATSRVGRGNQPQHF. DNA of the CDR3: TGTGCCACCAGCAGAGTGGGCAGAGGGAATCAGCCCCAGCATTTT.

The J gene is TRBJ1-1, the V gene TRBV18; D is unclear. The CDR3 totals 13 residues. Looked up from germline, CDR1 is KGHSH and CDR2 is LQKENI. Trimming shortened V by 3 bases and J by 5 bases, and 10 bases separated the two germline ends. CDR3 in DNA: TGTGCCAGCTCACCCATCCGGGATACTGAAGCTTTCTTT. Translating gives CASSPIRDTEAFF.

The V and J genes are TRBV27 and TRBJ1-6, with D perhaps matching TRBD1 (5 bases). This CDR3 is built from 16 residues. Germline V CDR1 and CDR2: MNHEY, SMNVEV (reference sequence). The V end lost 0 bases, the J end lost 8 bases, and 14 bases lay between the germline ends. The CDR3 bases are TGTGCCAGCAGTTTATCCGGGGGATCCCCCCATTCACCCCTCCACTTT. Its translation: CASSLSGGSPHSPLHF.

V and J are TRBV10-3 and TRBJ2-1; TRBD2 is a possible D gene (5 bases). The V gene lost 2 bases and the J gene lost 8 bases, with 10 bases spanning the gap. The CDR3 is 13 residues long. CDR1 and CDR2 (germline): ENHRY, SYGVKD. The CDR3: CAISERGRDEQFF. The CDR3 nucleotides read TGTGCCATCAGTGAGCGGGGAAGGGATGAGCAGTTCTTC.

The V and J genes are TRBV5-1 and TRBJ2-3; D not certain. The CDR3 spans 14 residues. V was trimmed by 0 bases and J by 2 bases, leaving 7 bases between them. The germline V gene encodes CDR1 SGHRS and CDR2 YFSETQ. CDR3 loop: CASSLDQATDTQYF. CDR3 sequence (DNA): TGCGCCAGCAGCTTGGACCAGGCCACAGATACGCAGTATTTT. The full variable domain, rest sourced from reference TRBV5-1 and TRBJ2-3, is KAGVTQTPRYLIKTRGQQVTLSCSPISGHRSVSWYQQTPGQGLQFLFEYFSETQRNKGNFPGRFSGRQFSNSRSEMNVSTLELGDSALYLCASSLDQATDTQYFGPGTRLTVL.